Each of the 32 T cell receptor beta chains below was sequenced from the same sample in a study of blood T cell repertoires in COVID-19. The data were produced by immunoSEQ multiplex PCR, yet TCRdb's version contains in-frame clones alone and is incomplete. This table has roughly 260,000 clones, about 89% appearing once. Sequences were obtained from peripheral blood. Receptors were obtained from a woman in her forties or fifties with acute or convalescent COVID-19.

This chain uses TRBV28 with TRBJ1-2; TRBD1 is a possible D gene (5 bases). This CDR3 has 14 amino acids. The V end was cut by 6 bases, the J end by 4 bases, with 15 bases between. Germline CDR1 and CDR2: MDHEN and SYDVKM. In DNA form, the CDR3 reads TGTGCCAGCAGATGGGGGGGGATGCCCTATGGCTACACCTTC. This encodes CASRWGGMPYGYTF.

The chain carries TRBV12-3 or TRBV12-4 and TRBJ1-1; D not resolved. This CDR3 has 12 amino acids. V lost 5 bases and J lost 3, with 7 bases in between. CDR3 in amino acids: CASSQRDTEAFF. DNA for the CDR3: TGTGCCAGCAGTCAACGGGACACTGAAGCTTTCTTT.

This chain connects TRBV18 to TRBJ2-1; D may be TRBD2 (6 bases). Deletions cut 0 bases from V and 2 bases from J, with 14 bases between. CDR3 size: 17 residues. The germline V gene encodes CDR1 KGHSH and CDR2 LQKENI. The CDR3 DNA reads as TGTGCCAGCTCACCACCGGGTATTAGCGGTCCCTACAATGAGCAGTTCTTC. Its protein product is CASSPPGISGPYNEQFF.

This clone was detected a few times. V usage is TRBV7-9 and J usage is TRBJ2-6; a possible D gene is TRBD1 (5 bases). V dropped 5 bases and J dropped 0 bases, with 8 bases sitting between them. Germline values: CDR1 SEHNR, CDR2 FQNEAQ (reference sequence). The CDR3 totals 15 residues. The CDR3: CASSVRVSGANVLTF. DNA of the CDR3: TGTGCCAGCAGCGTCAGGGTCTCTGGGGCCAACGTCCTGACTTTC.

The genes are TRBV27 and TRBJ2-7, with 14 positions matching TRBD2. Germline CDR1 is MNHEY and CDR2 is SMNVEV (reference sequence). Trimming at V came to 4 bases and at J to 5 bases, leaving 10 bases not matched to a gene. The CDR3 sequence is 17 residues long. Written as DNA, the CDR3 is TGTGCCAGCAGTTCCGATCGACTAGCGGGAGGGCCCCACGAGCAGTACTTC. This codes for CASSSDRLAGGPHEQYF.

The CDR3 is CASSQAGQSNEKLFF. The CDR3 nucleotides are TGTGCCAGCAGCCAGGCGGGACAGAGTAATGAAAAACTGTTTTTT. The chain combines TRBV3-1 (or the pseudogene TRBV3-2) with TRBJ1-4; 7 bases line up with TRBD1. J lost 4 bases, V lost 3 bases, and 5 bases had no gene match. This CDR3 is built from 15 residues. Germline lookup yields CDR1 LGHDT and CDR2 YNNKEL (reference sequence).

The table lists this clone with many counts. V usage is TRBV5-1 and J usage is TRBJ2-7, with D unclear. V was shortened by 0 bases and J by 6 bases, with 10 bases between the two germline ends. Germline CDR1 and CDR2: SGHRS and YFSETQ. The CDR3 loop spans 13 amino acids. As DNA, the CDR3 is TGCGCCAGCAGCTTGGCCGAGGCATTCGAGCAGTACTTC. This encodes CASSLAEAFEQYF.

This chain links TRBV6-5 with TRBJ1-3; D is undetermined. CDR3 size: 14 residues. The V end lost 0 bases, the J end lost 8 bases, and 11 bases lay between the germline ends. CDR1 and CDR2 (germline): MNHEY, SVGAGI. CDR3 residues: CASSYSRGVDTIYF. DNA of the CDR3: TGTGCCAGCAGTTACTCTCGGGGAGTAGACACCATATATTTT.

V and J are TRBV5-8 and TRBJ2-1; 7 bases are shared with TRBD2. This CDR3 region has 14 residues. Germline V gene sequence: CDR1 SGHTS, CDR2 YDEGEE. Trimming cost V 4 bases and J 10 bases; bases outside gene matches: 11. CDR3 residues: CASSQWGGVAEQFF. In DNA, the CDR3 is TGTGCCAGCAGCCAGTGGGGGGGAGTCGCGGAGCAGTTCTTC. Based on the CDR3 plus reference TRBV5-8 and TRBJ2-1, the full variable domain is EAGVTQSPTHLIKTRGQQATLRCSPISGHTSVYWYQQALGLGLQFLLWYDEGEERNRGNFPPRFSGRQFPNYSSELNVNALELEDSALYLCASSQWGGVAEQFFGPGTRLTVL.

This chain connects TRBV19 to TRBJ1-5; TRBD1 might be the D (5 bases). V lost 4 bases and J lost 0, with 10 bases in between. The germline gives CDR1 LNHDA, CDR2 SQIVND (reference sequence). This CDR3 spans 15 amino acids. The CDR3 nucleotides are TGTGCCAGTAGTACCCAGGGAAATAGCAATCAGCCCCAGCATTTT. This sequence encodes CASSTQGNSNQPQHF.

The rearrangement uses TRBV2 and TRBJ1-1; a possible D gene is TRBD1 (6 bases). Between the trimmed V and J ends, which lost 8 bases and 6 bases, there was a span of 16 bases. From germline, CDR1 is SNHLY and CDR2 FYNNEI. The CDR3 spans 13 residues. This chain's CDR3 is CASGRRGEAEAFF. In nucleotides, the CDR3 is TGTGCCAGCGGCCGCAGGGGTGAGGCTGAAGCTTTCTTT.

V is TRBV6-2 or TRBV6-3 and J is TRBJ2-7, with 7 bases matching TRBD1. CDR3 length: 16 residues. The J segment lost 2 bases and the V segment lost 4 bases, leaving 11 bases of the junction unmatched. In germline, CDR1 is MNHEY, CDR2 SVGEGT. The CDR3 loop is CASSSYGDRTTYEQYF. In DNA form, the CDR3 reads TGTGCCAGCAGTTCCTATGGGGACAGAACTACCTACGAGCAGTACTTC.

CDR3 nucleotide sequence: TGTGCCAGCACGAACCGAACAGTAACATTTAGCAATCAGCCCCAGCATTTT. It encodes CASTNRTVTFSNQPQHF. V and J are TRBV18 and TRBJ1-5; no clear D. Germline CDR1 KGHSH, CDR2 LQKENI. Trimming pared 8 bases from V and 0 bases from J, leaving 20 bases between. The CDR3 totals 17 residues.

The gene calls are TRBV7-3 and TRBJ2-7; TRBD2 matches at 8 bases. Germline values: CDR1 SGHTA, CDR2 FQGTGA. The V gene end was trimmed by 2 bases and the J gene end by 2 bases; junction bases not matched to a gene: 2. This CDR3 has 14 amino acids. CDR3 coding DNA: TGTGCCAGCAGCTTAGCGGGAGGAACCTACGAGCAGTACTTC. This translates into CASSLAGGTYEQYF.

J is TRBJ2-1 and V is TRBV14; D possibly corresponds to TRBD1 (5 bases). Germline V CDR1 and CDR2: SGHDN, FVKESK. V lost 0 bases and J 3 bases, leaving 6 bases between the germline ends. The CDR3 has 14 amino acids. The CDR3 DNA sequence: TGTGCCAGCAGCCAAGAAGGGGACTACAATGAGCAGTTCTTC. Its protein is CASSQEGDYNEQFF.

The V and J genes are TRBV18 and TRBJ2-2, with 10 bases aligning to TRBD1. Per the germline V gene, CDR1 is KGHSH and CDR2 is LQKENI. The junction had 6 bases not matched to a gene; V was cut back by 1 base and J by 1 base. This CDR3 has 18 residues. The CDR3 protein is CASSPQQTGGLNTGELFF. CDR3 nucleotides: TGTGCCAGCTCACCACAACAGACAGGGGGCTTGAACACCGGGGAGCTGTTTTTT.

This rearrangement joins TRBV4-2 to TRBJ1-1, with 8 bases aligning to TRBD1. CDR1 and CDR2 (germline): LGHNA, YNFKEQ. The CDR3 covers 14 residues. Trimming took 1 base from V and 6 from J; bases not matched to a gene: 4. CDR3 DNA sequence: TGTGCCAGCAGCCAAGCAGGGGGCTCTTCTGAAGCTTTCTTT. Translation: CASSQAGGSSEAFF.

This chain links TRBV12-3 or TRBV12-4 with TRBJ1-6; D is unclear. With 7 bases removed from V and 9 bases from J, the gap between germline ends came to 10 bases. This CDR3 contains 12 residues. CDR3 in amino acids: CASTLGSSPLHF. The CDR3 region has the DNA TGTGCCAGCACTCTAGGAAGTTCACCCCTCCACTTT.

The V call is TRBV9, the J call TRBJ2-3; the D gene is possibly TRBD1 (6 bases). With 3 bases removed from V and 3 bases from J, the gap between germline ends came to 17 bases. The CDR3 is made up of 16 amino acids. Per the germline V gene, CDR1 is SGDLS and CDR2 is YYNGEE. The CDR3 sequence: CASSATVRGTTDTQYF. For the CDR3, the DNA is TGTGCCAGCAGCGCGACCGTCAGGGGAACAACAGATACGCAGTATTTT.

This rearrangement joins TRBV5-1 to TRBJ2-6; TRBD1 matches at 9 bases. The CDR3 contains 17 residues. V shed 0 bases and J 2 bases; nucleotides not matched to a gene: 3. In germline, CDR1 is SGHRS, CDR2 YFSETQ. The CDR3 sequence: CASSLAGQGTGANVLTF. For the CDR3, the DNA is TGCGCCAGCAGCTTGGCGGGACAGGGAACTGGGGCCAACGTCCTGACTTTC.

The chain has TRBV28 and TRBJ1-5; 11 bases match TRBD1. The length of the CDR3 is 16 residues. The germline V gene encodes CDR1 MDHEN and CDR2 SYDVKM. Trimming took 7 bases from V and 3 from J; bases not matched to a gene: 8. CDR3 amino acids: CASNPGTGGNNQPQHF. The DNA for the CDR3 is TGTGCCAGCAATCCCGGGACAGGGGGTAACAATCAGCCCCAGCATTTT.

This clone appeared a single time. This chain links TRBV28 with TRBJ1-2; D possibly corresponds to TRBD1 (6 bases). V lost 6 bases to trimming and J lost 4 bases, with 9 bases between them. There are 12 residues in the CDR3. Looked up from germline, CDR1 is MDHEN and CDR2 is SYDVKM. The CDR3 DNA reads as TGTGCCAGCAGAGGACAGCCCTATGGCTACACCTTC. Amino acid sequence: CASRGQPYGYTF.

The V call is TRBV6-5, the J call TRBJ2-1, with TRBD2 identical over 12 bases. The germline V gene encodes CDR1 MNHEY and CDR2 SVGAGI. V trimming: 10 bases; J trimming: 7 bases; junction bases outside the gene matches: 11. The CDR3 runs 15 residues. The chain's CDR3 is CAIPQTSGSTNEQFF. The CDR3 coding sequence is TGTGCCATCCCCCAGACTAGCGGGAGTACGAATGAGCAGTTCTTC.

The chain couples TRBV5-1 to TRBJ1-6, with a weak D call TRBD1 (6 bases). The CDR3 sequence is 16 residues long. Between the trimmed V and J ends, which lost 5 bases and 8 bases, there was a span of 20 bases. Germline-derived CDR1 and CDR2 are SGHRS and YFSETQ. CDR3 loop: CASSFDRSDGYSPLHF. The CDR3 region has the DNA TGCGCCAGCAGTTTCGACAGGTCCGACGGGTATTCACCCCTCCACTTT.

V usage is TRBV11-3 and J usage is TRBJ2-1; 9 bases match TRBD2. Germline CDR1 SGHNT, CDR2 YENEEA. V was clipped by 6 bases and J by 6 bases; unmatched bases: 9. This CDR3 comprises 15 residues. The CDR3: CASSPGLASVNEQFF. For the CDR3, the DNA is TGTGCCAGCAGTCCAGGACTAGCGAGTGTCAATGAGCAGTTCTTC.

The chain joins TRBV19 to TRBJ2-1, with 14 bases fitting TRBD2. The length of the CDR3 is 14 residues. Losses at the gene ends were 7 bases for V and 10 bases for J; bases not matched to a gene: 6. CDR1 and CDR2 (germline): LNHDA, SQIVND (reference sequence). CDR3 region: CASTGLAGGREQFF. CDR3 DNA sequence: TGTGCCAGTACCGGACTAGCGGGAGGTCGCGAGCAGTTCTTC.

The V and J genes are TRBV3-1 (or the pseudogene TRBV3-2) and TRBJ1-3; D is uncertain. Germline V CDR1 and CDR2: LGHDT, YNNKEL (reference sequence). The V and J ends lost 1 base and 4 bases respectively, with 11 bases between them. The CDR3 totals 15 residues. CDR3 nucleotide sequence: TGTGCCAGCAGCCAAGTCGAGGGCCCAGGAAACACCATATATTTT. Protein sequence: CASSQVEGPGNTIYF.

The chain links TRBV3-1 (or the pseudogene TRBV3-2) to TRBJ2-3, with 9 nucleotides matching TRBD2. Germline V CDR1 and CDR2: LGHDT, YNNKEL (reference sequence). This CDR3 contains 14 residues. V shed 4 bases, J shed 2 bases, and the junction held 1 base outside the gene matches. CDR3 region: CASSLAGVTDTQYF. Here the CDR3 DNA reads TGTGCCAGCAGCCTAGCGGGAGTCACAGATACGCAGTATTTT.

This chain joins TRBV7-9 and TRBJ2-2; possible D gene TRBD2, 5 bases. The CDR3 extends over 16 amino acids. The ends were cut back, 4 bases at V and 2 bases at J, with 14 bases in the middle. In germline, CDR1 is SEHNR, CDR2 FQNEAQ (reference sequence). The CDR3 DNA follows: TGTGCCAGCAGCTCCGCTTGGACTCCTAACACCGGGGAGCTGTTTTTT. Translated: CASSSAWTPNTGELFF.

In DNA form, the CDR3 reads TGCGCCAGCAGCTTGACAGGGGGCGCCGGGGAGCTGTTTTTT. Protein: CASSLTGGAGELFF. The chain links TRBV5-1 to TRBJ2-2; 9 bases are a match to TRBD1. Germline CDR1 SGHRS, CDR2 YFSETQ. This CDR3 contains 14 residues. V lost 1 base and J lost 6; bases outside the gene matches: 1.

The chain employs TRBV30 and TRBJ1-2; 8 bases match TRBD1. The junction had 14 bases not matched to a gene; V was cut back by 5 bases and J by 3 bases. In germline, CDR1 is GTSNPN, CDR2 SVGIG (reference sequence). The CDR3 is 16 amino acids. Written as DNA, the CDR3 is TGTGCCTGGGGCCTTAAGTGGGACAGGCCCCACTATGGCTACACCTTC. It specifies CAWGLKWDRPHYGYTF. Supplemented by reference TRBV30 and TRBJ1-2, the full variable domain reads SQTIHQWPATLVQPVGSPLSLECTVEGTSNPNLYWYRQAAGRGLQLLFYSVGIGQISSEVPQNLSASRPQDRQFILSSKKLLLSDSGFYLCAWGLKWDRPHYGYTFGSGTRLTVV.

Remarks on this clone: The same CDR3 arises from other DNA sequences in this sample as well. The chain employs TRBV5-1 and TRBJ1-4, with no clear D. V lost 0 bases, J lost 7 bases, and 13 bases lay in between. Germline V gives CDR1 SGHRS, CDR2 YFSETQ. The CDR3 has 15 amino acids. For the CDR3, the DNA is TGCGCCAGCAGCTTGGTGACGGGTGGGAGTGAAAAACTGTTTTTT. This codes for CASSLVTGGSEKLFF.